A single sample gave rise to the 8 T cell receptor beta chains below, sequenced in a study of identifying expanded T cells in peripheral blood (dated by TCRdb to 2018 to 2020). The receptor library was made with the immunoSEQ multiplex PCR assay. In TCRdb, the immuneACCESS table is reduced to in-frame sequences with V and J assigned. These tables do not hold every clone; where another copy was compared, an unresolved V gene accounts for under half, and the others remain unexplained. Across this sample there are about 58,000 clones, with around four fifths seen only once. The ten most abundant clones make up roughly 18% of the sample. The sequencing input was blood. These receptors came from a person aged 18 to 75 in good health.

This CDR3 reads CASRRRTYAGYTF. In DNA, the CDR3 is TGTGCCAGCAGGAGACGGACGTATGCTGGCTACACCTTC. This sequence joins TRBV5-4 and TRBJ1-2, with no clear D. This CDR3 region has 13 residues. In germline, CDR1 is SGHNT, CDR2 YYREEE (reference sequence). V gave up 5 bases and J gave up 7 bases, with 15 bases separating them.

CDR3 DNA sequence: TGCAGCGTACTCACGGCAACTAATGAAAAACTGTTTTTT. Residues: CSVLTATNEKLFF. The chain has TRBV29-1 and TRBJ1-4; D unclear. V shed 6 bases and J shed 0 bases, with 8 bases lying between them. Per germline, CDR1 SQVTM and CDR2 ANQGSEA. This CDR3 has 13 amino acids.

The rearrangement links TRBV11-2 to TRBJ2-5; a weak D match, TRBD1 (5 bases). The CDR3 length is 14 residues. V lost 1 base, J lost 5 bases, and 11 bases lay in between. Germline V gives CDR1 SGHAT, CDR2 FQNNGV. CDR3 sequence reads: CASSLGPGPETQYF. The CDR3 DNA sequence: TGTGCCAGCAGCTTAGGTCCAGGGCCGGAGACCCAGTACTTC.

This CDR3 is CASSFTGGSTDTQYF. CDR3 DNA sequence: TGTGCCAGCAGTTTCACAGGGGGGTCCACAGATACGCAGTATTTT. V usage is TRBV6-5 and J usage is TRBJ2-3, with 8 positions matching TRBD1. The trim removed 4 bases at V and 2 bases at J, leaving 5 bases unmatched. Germline V lookup: CDR1 MNHEY, CDR2 SVGAGI. The CDR3 sequence is 15 residues long.

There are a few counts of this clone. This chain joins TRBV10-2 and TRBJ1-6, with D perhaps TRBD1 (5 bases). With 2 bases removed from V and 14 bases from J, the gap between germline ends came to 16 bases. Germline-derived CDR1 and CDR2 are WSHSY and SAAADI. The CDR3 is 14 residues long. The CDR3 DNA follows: TGCGCCAGCAGTGAGGGGACCGGTAGGAGGGCCCTCCACTTT. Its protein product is CASSEGTGRRALHF.

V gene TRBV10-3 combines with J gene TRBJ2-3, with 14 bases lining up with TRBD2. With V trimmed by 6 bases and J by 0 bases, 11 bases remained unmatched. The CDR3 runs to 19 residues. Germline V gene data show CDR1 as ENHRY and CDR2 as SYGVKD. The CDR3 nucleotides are TGTGCCATCAGGGGGCTAGGGACTAGCGGGGGCGAAAGCACAGATACGCAGTATTTT. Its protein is CAIRGLGTSGGESTDTQYF.

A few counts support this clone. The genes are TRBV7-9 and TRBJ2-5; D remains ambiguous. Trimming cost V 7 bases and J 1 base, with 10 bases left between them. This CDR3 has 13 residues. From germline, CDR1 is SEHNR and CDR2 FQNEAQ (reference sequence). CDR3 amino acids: CASIKGTQETQYF. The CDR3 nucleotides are TGTGCCAGCATTAAAGGAACCCAAGAGACCCAGTACTTC.

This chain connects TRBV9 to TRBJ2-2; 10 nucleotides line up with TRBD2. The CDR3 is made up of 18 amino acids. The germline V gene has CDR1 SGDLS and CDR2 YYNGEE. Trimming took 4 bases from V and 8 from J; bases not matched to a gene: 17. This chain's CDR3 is CASSPRVLAGASTGELFF. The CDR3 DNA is TGTGCCAGCAGCCCCCGAGTGCTAGCGGGGGCGTCTACGGGGGAGCTGTTTTTT.